This T cell receptor (beta chain) comes out of a study of CD8+ T cells in alopecia areata. The study's findings and limits: The study found TCR sharing across patients less clear than in mice, possibly for HLA reasons. Lesional scalp, especially alopecia totalis/universalis, showed higher clonality than normal scalp.

Following extraction, RNA underwent reverse transcription to cDNA, which served as the sequencing template. Generated by immunoSEQ multiplex PCR, the TCRdb table keeps only in-frame clones and is missing some. The table includes 95,000 to 150,000 clones, 47% detected once. A remark on this clone: Its antigen is unknown. Other DNA sequences in the same sample also yield this CDR3.

Germline lookup yields CDR1 MNHEY and CDR2 SMNVEV (reference sequence). This CDR3 spans 11 amino acids. Trimming left V 3 bases short and J 3 bases short, with 3 bases between. Sequenced material: NKG2D-low CD8+ T cells sorted from blood. The J gene is TRBJ2-7, the V gene TRBV27; unclear D gene. The TCR comes from a human donor with alopecia areata. This CDR3 reads CASSFGYEQYF. The CDR3 DNA reads as TGTGCCAGCAGTTTTGGCTACGAGCAGTACTTC.